A single sample is the source of the 14 T cell receptor beta chains below, sequenced in a study of blood T cells in healthy people across ages. The second PCR ran roughly 7 to 12 cycles with a sample-barcoded 5' primer and J-beta primers. TCRdb re-called the 5' RACE reads with MiXCR, one entry per CDR3 protein. Found here are 1,300,000 or so distinct CDR3 sequences, 59% of them singletons; the top ten hold roughly 7%. The sequencing input was blood. These receptor sequences come from a man younger than 35 in good health.

The chain is built from TRBV4-1 and TRBJ1-1; tentatively, D is TRBD1 (5 bases). Germline-derived CDR1 and CDR2 are MGHRA and YSYEKL. This CDR3 region has 16 residues. Trimming removed 4 bases at V and 1 base at J, with 16 bases between. CDR3 residues: CASSPLGGGKNTEAFF. Written as DNA, the CDR3 is TGCGCCAGCAGCCCACTTGGGGGGGGGAAGAACACTGAAGCTTTCTTT.

This clonotype has only one observation. The genes are TRBV6-2 or TRBV6-3 and TRBJ1-1; D gene ambiguous. V lost 2 bases to trimming and J lost 5 bases, with 15 bases between them. The CDR3 consists of 15 residues. Germline-derived CDR1 and CDR2 are MNHEY and SVGEGT. The CDR3 is CASSYTGPKATEAFF. CDR3 sequence (DNA): TGTGCCAGCAGTTACACTGGACCCAAAGCGACTGAAGCTTTCTTT.

This clonotype was recorded a few times. V gene TRBV25-1 combines with J gene TRBJ2-5; D is unresolved. Germline CDR1 and CDR2: MGHDK and SYGVNS. V shed 2 bases and J shed 2 bases, with 9 bases lying between them. The CDR3 totals 14 residues. CDR3 sequence: CASSEVSGQETQYF. As DNA, the CDR3 is TGTGCCAGCAGTGAAGTGTCAGGACAAGAGACCCAGTACTTC.

The rearrangement joins TRBV29-1 to TRBJ2-1; D tentatively fits TRBD1 or TRBD2 (5 bases each). CDR3 length: 14 residues. Between the trimmed V and J ends, which lost 5 bases and 6 bases, there was a span of 17 bases. Germline values: CDR1 SQVTM, CDR2 ANQGSEA. DNA for the CDR3: TGCAGCGTTTCCGACAGAGCGGTATTCAATGAGCAGTTCTTC. This translates into CSVSDRAVFNEQFF.

This clonotype was picked up a small number of times. The rearrangement joins TRBV6-6 to TRBJ2-6; maybe TRBD1 (6 bases). Germline CDR1 MNHNY, CDR2 SVGAGI (reference sequence). V lost 8 bases to trimming and J lost 4 bases, with 12 bases between them. The CDR3 covers 14 residues. The CDR3 DNA sequence: TGTGCCAGCTTAGACAGGAGCGGGGCCAACGTCCTGACTTTC. It yields the protein CASLDRSGANVLTF.

This clonotype was seen many times. This chain connects TRBV29-1 to TRBJ2-3; D remains ambiguous. V was trimmed by 1 base and J by 4 bases, leaving 15 bases between them. The CDR3 length is 15 residues. CDR1 and CDR2 from the germline V gene are SQVTM and ANQGSEA. In DNA form, the CDR3 reads TGCAGCGTTGAAGGAGACCTGACCCGTCCAGATACGCAGTATTTT. It encodes CSVEGDLTRPDTQYF.

This rearrangement joins TRBV2 to TRBJ2-7, with TRBD2 as a possible D gene (6 bases). The CDR3 consists of 13 residues. Germline loops: CDR1 SNHLY, CDR2 FYNNEI. V lost 8 bases to trimming and J lost 6 bases, with 17 bases between them. The CDR3 reads CASGSGPGSEQYF. In DNA, the CDR3 is TGTGCCAGCGGTTCGGGACCCGGGAGCGAGCAGTACTTC.

V and J are TRBV13 and TRBJ1-5, with 9 nucleotides matching TRBD1. The CDR3 has 15 residues. Germline V gives CDR1 PRHDT, CDR2 FYEKMQ (reference sequence). V lost 5 bases and J lost 5; bases outside the gene matches: 7. The CDR3 DNA is TGTGCCAGCAGCACCGGGACAGGGTTTGATCAGCCCCAGCATTTT. This encodes CASSTGTGFDQPQHF. The whole variable domain, filled in from reference TRBV13 and TRBJ1-5, reads AAGVIQSPRHLIKEKRETATLKCYPIPRHDTVYWYQQGPGQDPQFLISFYEKMQSDKGSIPDRFSAQQFSDYHSELNMSSLELGDSALYFCASSTGTGFDQPQHFGDGTRLSIL.

This chain connects TRBV6-2 or TRBV6-3 to TRBJ2-1; the D gene is possibly TRBD2 (5 bases). Trimming left V 5 bases short and J 3 bases short, with 8 bases between. Germline CDR1 is MNHEY and CDR2 is SVGEGT. The CDR3 is 13 residues long. CDR3 in amino acids: CASSADFYNEQFF. DNA for the CDR3: TGTGCCAGCAGTGCGGACTTCTACAATGAGCAGTTCTTC.

The rearrangement joins TRBV29-1 to TRBJ2-1, with a possible D match to TRBD2 (6 bases). V was pared by 4 bases and J by 10 bases, with 8 bases between. The CDR3 totals 10 residues. Germline V gene data show CDR1 as SQVTM and CDR2 as ANQGSEA. The CDR3 region is CSVVSGEQFF. The CDR3 nucleotides read TGCAGCGTTGTGAGCGGGGAGCAGTTCTTC.

The chain joins TRBV7-9 to TRBJ1-2, with D possibly matching TRBD1 (6 bases). The CDR3 extends over 15 amino acids. V lost 1 base and J lost 4, with 13 bases in between. Germline CDR1 SEHNR, CDR2 FQNEAQ (reference sequence). CDR3: CASSLVGGQSYGYTF. Written as DNA, the CDR3 is TGTGCCAGCAGCTTAGTGGGGGGCCAGAGCTATGGCTACACCTTC.

The J gene is TRBJ2-7, the V gene TRBV4-1, with D possibly matching TRBD1 (6 bases). The DNA matches TRBJ2-1 better at its end, which makes the J call doubtful. This CDR3 is 14 amino acids long. Germline CDR1 MGHRA, CDR2 YSYEKL. In DNA form, the CDR3 reads TGCGCCAGCAGCCAGCTTACAGGGTTCAATGAGCAGTTCTTC. Protein product: CASSQLTGFNEQFF.

This clonotype was detected only a few times. The chain joins TRBV10-2 to TRBJ2-4; 14 positions agree with TRBD2. The better agreement between TRBJ2-7 and the DNA end casts doubt on the J call. This CDR3 is 16 amino acids long. Per germline, CDR1 WSHSY and CDR2 SAAADI. CDR3 coding DNA: TGCGCCAGCAGTGAGCTAGGACTAGCGGGAGGCTACGAGCAGTACTTC. Encoded protein: CASSELGLAGGYEQYF.

This clonotype came up a few times. This rearrangement joins TRBV20-1 to TRBJ2-7, with D perhaps matching TRBD1 (6 bases). This CDR3 is 13 amino acids long. V gave up 3 bases and J gave up 0 bases, with 9 bases separating them. CDR1 DFQATT and CDR2 SNEGSKA come from the germline V gene (reference sequence). The CDR3 DNA is TGCAGTGCTAGGGACAGCCTCTCCTACGAGCAGTACTTC. Its protein is CSARDSLSYEQYF.